This entry describes one T cell receptor (beta chain). Its target is unknown. The PCR used 60 Vbeta and 13 Jbeta primers. TCRdb keeps only in-frame clones here, not all; method: immunoSEQ multiplex PCR. The sample consists of under 200,000 clones, roughly 80% of them appearing once. Each donor was nominally healthy when sampled (though unrecorded immune exposures were likely). The data originate from a study of cytomegalovirus exposure and HLA in healthy donors. Overall study results and limits: Reportedly, diagnosis of cytomegalovirus status by the classifier showed high specificity and sensitivity. Cytomegalovirus association was listed for approximately 150 TCR beta chains.

This CDR3 region has 17 residues. This chain links TRBV12-1 with TRBJ2-3; the D call of TRBD1 is as the table states it, not checked on the DNA. TRBV12-1 is noted as a pseudogene. Sequencing was performed on PBMCs. This receptor was taken from a woman younger than 30 in good health and CMV-seronegative. The CDR3: CASSSHTGFWSTDTQYF. The DNA of the CDR3 is TGTGCCAGCAGCTCGCATACAGGGTTTTGGAGCACAGATACGCAGTATTTT.